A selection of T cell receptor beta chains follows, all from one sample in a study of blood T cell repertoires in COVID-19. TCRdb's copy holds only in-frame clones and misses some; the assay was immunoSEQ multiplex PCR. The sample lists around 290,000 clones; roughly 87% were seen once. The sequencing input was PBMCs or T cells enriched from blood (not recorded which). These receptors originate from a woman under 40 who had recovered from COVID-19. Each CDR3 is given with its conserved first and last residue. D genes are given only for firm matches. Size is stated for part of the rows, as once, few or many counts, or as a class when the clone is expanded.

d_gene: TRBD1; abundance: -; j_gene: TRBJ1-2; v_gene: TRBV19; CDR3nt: TGTGCCAGTACTACAGGGGGTCCGTATGGCTACACCTTC; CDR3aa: CASTTGGPYGYTF
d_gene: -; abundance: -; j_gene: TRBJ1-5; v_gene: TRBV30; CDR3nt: TGTGCCTCCCGATGGGGTATCGGAGGGTCCCAGCCCCAGCATTTT; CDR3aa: CASRWGIGGSQPQHF
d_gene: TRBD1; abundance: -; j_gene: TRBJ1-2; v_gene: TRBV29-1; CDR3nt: TGCAGCGTTCCCCTTGGACAGGGCCTTGGCTACACCTTC; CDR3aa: CSVPLGQGLGYTF
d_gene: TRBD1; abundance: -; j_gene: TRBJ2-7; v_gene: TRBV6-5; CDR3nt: TGTGCCAGCAGTTCCCCGGGACAGGGGTTGTGGGAGCAGTACTTC; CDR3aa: CASSSPGQGLWEQYF
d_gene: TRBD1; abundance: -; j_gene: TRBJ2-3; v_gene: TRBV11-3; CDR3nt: TGTGCCAGCAGCGTCTGGGACAGCGACACAGATACGCAGTATTTT; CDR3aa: CASSVWDSDTDTQYF
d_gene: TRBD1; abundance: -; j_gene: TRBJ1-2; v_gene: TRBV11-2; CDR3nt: TGTGCCAGCAGCTTACCGGACAGGGTCTATGGCTACACCTTC; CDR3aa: CASSLPDRVYGYTF
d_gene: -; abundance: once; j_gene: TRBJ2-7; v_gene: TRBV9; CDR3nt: TGTGCCAGCAGCGGCGGGACAGCGAACTACGAGCAGTACTTC; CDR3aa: CASSGGTANYEQYF
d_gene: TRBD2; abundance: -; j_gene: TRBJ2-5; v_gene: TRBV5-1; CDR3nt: TGCGCCAGCAGTTCAGGAGGGGTAAGGACTAGCCCGCGGGTGGAGTACTTC; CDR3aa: CASSSGGVRTSPRVEYF
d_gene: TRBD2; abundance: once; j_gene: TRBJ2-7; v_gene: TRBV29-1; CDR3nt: TGCAGCGTTGAAGGGTACTCCGGGACTAGCGGAATTAGCTCCTACGAGCAGTACTTC; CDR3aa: CSVEGYSGTSGISSYEQYF
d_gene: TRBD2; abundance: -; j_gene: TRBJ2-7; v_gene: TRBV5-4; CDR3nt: TGTGCCAGCAGCCAGAGTCCTCGGGGGGGGGAGCAGTACTTC; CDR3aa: CASSQSPRGGEQYF
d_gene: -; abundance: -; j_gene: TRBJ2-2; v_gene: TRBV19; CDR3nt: TGTGCCAGTACCCCCTGGGGGGGGCTGCCCGGGGAGCTGTTTTTT; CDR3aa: CASTPWGGLPGELFF
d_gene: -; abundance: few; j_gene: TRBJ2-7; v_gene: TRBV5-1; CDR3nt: TGCGCCAGCAGCCCCGAAAGACAGGTCCACGAGCAGTACTTC; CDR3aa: CASSPERQVHEQYF
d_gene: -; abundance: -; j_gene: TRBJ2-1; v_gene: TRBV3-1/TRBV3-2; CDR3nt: TGTGCCAGCAGCCTACGCGCCAAAGCACCGGACAATGAGCAGTTCTTC; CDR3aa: CASSLRAKAPDNEQFF
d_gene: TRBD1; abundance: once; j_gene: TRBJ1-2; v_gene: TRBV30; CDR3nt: TGTGCCTGGGGGGACAGTCCGTCAGGGACTACTAACTATGGCTACACCTTC; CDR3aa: CAWGDSPSGTTNYGYTF
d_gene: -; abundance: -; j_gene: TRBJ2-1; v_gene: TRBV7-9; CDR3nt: TGTGCCAGCATCCTTAGCGAAGCTTACAATGAGCAGTTCTTC; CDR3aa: CASILSEAYNEQFF
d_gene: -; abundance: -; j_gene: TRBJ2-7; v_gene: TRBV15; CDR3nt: TGTGCCACCAGCGAGGACAGCTCTCTGTACGAGCAGTACTTC; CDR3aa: CATSEDSSLYEQYF
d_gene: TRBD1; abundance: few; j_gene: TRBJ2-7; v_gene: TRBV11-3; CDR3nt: TGTGCCAGCAGCTCCGGGGACAGGGAGAACTACGAGCAGTACTTC; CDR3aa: CASSSGDRENYEQYF
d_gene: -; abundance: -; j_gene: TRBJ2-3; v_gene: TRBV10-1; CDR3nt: TGCGCCAGCAGTGAGGGAGGGCGGGATACGCAGTATTTT; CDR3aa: CASSEGGRDTQYF
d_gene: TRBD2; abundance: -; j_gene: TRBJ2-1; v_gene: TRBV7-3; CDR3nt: TGTGCCAGCAGTCTGAGCGGGAGTATGGGCAATGAGCAGTTCTTC; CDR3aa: CASSLSGSMGNEQFF
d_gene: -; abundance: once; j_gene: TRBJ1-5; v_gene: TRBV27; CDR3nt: TGTGCCAGCAGCGAGATTCCACCTATGCTATATAGCAATCAGCCCCAGCATTTT; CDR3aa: CASSEIPPMLYSNQPQHF
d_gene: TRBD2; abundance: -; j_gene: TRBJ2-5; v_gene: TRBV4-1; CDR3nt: TGCGCCAGCAGCCAAGATACTAGCGGAGGGGAGACCCAGTACTTC; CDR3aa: CASSQDTSGGETQYF
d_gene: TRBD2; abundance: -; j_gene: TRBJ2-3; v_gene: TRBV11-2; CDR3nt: TGTGCCAGCAGTTTGGGACTAGCGGGATCGGGCACAGATACGCAGTATTTT; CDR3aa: CASSLGLAGSGTDTQYF
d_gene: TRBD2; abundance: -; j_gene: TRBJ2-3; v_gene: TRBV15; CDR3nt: TGTGCCACCAGCATCGGGGGGGATACAGATACGCAGTATTTT; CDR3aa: CATSIGGDTDTQYF
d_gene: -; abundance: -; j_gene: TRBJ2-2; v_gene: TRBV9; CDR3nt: TGTGCCAGCAGCCCCAACCTCGCGGGCACCGGGGAGCTGTTTTTT; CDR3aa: CASSPNLAGTGELFF
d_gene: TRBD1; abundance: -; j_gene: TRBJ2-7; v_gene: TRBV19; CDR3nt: TGTGCCAGTAGCGTAAGTGCCGGGACAGGGAACTACGAGCAGTACTTC; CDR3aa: CASSVSAGTGNYEQYF
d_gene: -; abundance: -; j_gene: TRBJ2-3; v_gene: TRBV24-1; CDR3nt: TGTGCCACCAGTGACCCCGGTCGGAGGGGACGCACAGATACGCAGTATTTT; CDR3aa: CATSDPGRRGRTDTQYF
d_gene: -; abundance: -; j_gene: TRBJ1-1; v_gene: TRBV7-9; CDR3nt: TGTGCCAGCAGCTTACCGGGACTTCTCGGGGCTTTCTTT; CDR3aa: CASSLPGLLGAFF
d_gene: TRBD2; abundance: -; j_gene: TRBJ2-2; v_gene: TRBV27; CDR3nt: TGTGCCAGCAGTTACCTAGCGGGAGCGGACACCGGGGAGCTGTTTTTT; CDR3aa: CASSYLAGADTGELFF
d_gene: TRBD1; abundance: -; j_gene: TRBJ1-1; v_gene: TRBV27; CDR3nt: TGTGCCAGCAGCCCTCTAGGGACAGGGCGGACTGAAGCTTTCTTT; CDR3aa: CASSPLGTGRTEAFF
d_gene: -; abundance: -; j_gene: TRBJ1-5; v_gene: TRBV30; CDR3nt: TGTGCCTGGAGTGTAGGATTCCCCGGCAGGGCCAATCAGCCCCAGCATTTT; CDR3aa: CAWSVGFPGRANQPQHF
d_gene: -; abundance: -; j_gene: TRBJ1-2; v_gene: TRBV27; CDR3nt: TGTGCCAGCAGTCACGGACAGCTGGATGGCTACACCTTC; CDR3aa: CASSHGQLDGYTF
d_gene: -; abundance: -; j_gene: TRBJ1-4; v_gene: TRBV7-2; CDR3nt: TGTGCCAGCAGCGATCAGGGTCGGGTGGATGAAAAACTGTTTTTT; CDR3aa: CASSDQGRVDEKLFF
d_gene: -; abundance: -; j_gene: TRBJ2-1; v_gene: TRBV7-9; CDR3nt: TGTGCCAGCAGCTGGGGGGGCAGAGATGAGCAGTTCTTC; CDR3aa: CASSWGGRDEQFF
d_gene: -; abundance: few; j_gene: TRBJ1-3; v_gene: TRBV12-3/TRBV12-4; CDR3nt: TGTGCCAGCAGCCTAAATTCCGGAAACACCATATATTTT; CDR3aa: CASSLNSGNTIYF
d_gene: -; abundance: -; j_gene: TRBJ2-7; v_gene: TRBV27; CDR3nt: TGTGCCAGCAGTTTGGAGCGGAGCTCCTACGAGCAGTACTTC; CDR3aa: CASSLERSSYEQYF
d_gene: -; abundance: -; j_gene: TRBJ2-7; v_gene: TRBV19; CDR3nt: TGTGCCACCTTCCGGGGGAAAGAGCAGTACTTC; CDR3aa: CATFRGKEQYF
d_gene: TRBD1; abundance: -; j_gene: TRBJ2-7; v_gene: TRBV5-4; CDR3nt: TGTGCCAGCAGCTTTGACAGGGAGTACGAGCAGTACTTC; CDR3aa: CASSFDREYEQYF
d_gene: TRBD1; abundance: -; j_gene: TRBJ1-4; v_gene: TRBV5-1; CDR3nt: TGCGCCAGCAGACAGGGGGCTGCTAATGAAAAACTGTTTTTT; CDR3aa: CASRQGAANEKLFF
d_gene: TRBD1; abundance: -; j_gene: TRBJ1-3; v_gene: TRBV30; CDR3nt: TGTGCCTGGAGGGAGACCGGGACAGGCTCTGGAAACACCATATATTTT; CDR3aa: CAWRETGTGSGNTIYF
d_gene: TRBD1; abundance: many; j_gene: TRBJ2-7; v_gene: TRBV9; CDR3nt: TGTGCCAGCAGCCAGGGGGCCGAGCAGTACTTC; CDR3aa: CASSQGAEQYF
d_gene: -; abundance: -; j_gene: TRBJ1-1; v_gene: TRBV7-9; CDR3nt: TGTGCCAGCAGCCGTACAGGGTCCACTGAAGCTTTCTTT; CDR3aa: CASSRTGSTEAFF
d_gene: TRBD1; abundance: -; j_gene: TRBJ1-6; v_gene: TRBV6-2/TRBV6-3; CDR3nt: TGTGCCAGCAGTCCCGGACAGGAGTATGCACCCCTCCACTTT; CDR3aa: CASSPGQEYAPLHF
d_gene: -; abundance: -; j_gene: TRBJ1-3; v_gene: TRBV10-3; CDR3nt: TGTGCCATCAGAGAACGGGACACCTCTGGAAACACCATATATTTT; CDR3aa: CAIRERDTSGNTIYF
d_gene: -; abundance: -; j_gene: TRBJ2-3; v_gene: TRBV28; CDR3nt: TGTGCCAGCAGTTTATATAGCGCCGGGGGCACAGATACGCAGTATTTT; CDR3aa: CASSLYSAGGTDTQYF
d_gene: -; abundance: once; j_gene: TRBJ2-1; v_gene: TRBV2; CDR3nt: TGTGCCAGCAGGCCGAACTCTCCAGGCTACAATGAGCAGTTCTTC; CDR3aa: CASRPNSPGYNEQFF
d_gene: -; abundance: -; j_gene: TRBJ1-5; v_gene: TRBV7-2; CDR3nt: TGTGCCAGCAGCTTAGACCAGGCCCTTTTTGGTCAGCCCCAGCATTTT; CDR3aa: CASSLDQALFGQPQHF
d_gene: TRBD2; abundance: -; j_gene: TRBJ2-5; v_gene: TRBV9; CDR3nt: TGTGCCAGCAGCGGTCCGGCGCAGGGACTAGGCCTTGAGACCCAGTACTTC; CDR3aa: CASSGPAQGLGLETQYF